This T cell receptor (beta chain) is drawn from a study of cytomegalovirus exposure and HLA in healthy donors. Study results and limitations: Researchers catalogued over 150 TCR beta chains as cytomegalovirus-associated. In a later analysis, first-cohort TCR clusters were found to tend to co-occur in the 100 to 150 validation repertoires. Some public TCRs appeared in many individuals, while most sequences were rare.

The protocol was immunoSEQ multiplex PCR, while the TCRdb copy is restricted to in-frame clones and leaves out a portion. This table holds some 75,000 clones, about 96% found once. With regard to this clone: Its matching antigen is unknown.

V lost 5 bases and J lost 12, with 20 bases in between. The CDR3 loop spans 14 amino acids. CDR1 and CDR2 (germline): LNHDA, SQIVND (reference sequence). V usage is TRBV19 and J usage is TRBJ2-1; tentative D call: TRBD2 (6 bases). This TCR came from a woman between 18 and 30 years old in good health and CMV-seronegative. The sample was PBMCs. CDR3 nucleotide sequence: TGTGCCAGTAGTCGCGCAGGGATGGAGGGCGCGCAGTTCTTC. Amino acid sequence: CASSRAGMEGAQFF.